Listed below are T cell receptor beta chains from one sample, sequenced in a study of long-term antiretroviral therapy in people with HIV. This table comes from immunoSEQ multiplex PCR, and its TCRdb copy is limited to in-frame clones, with some not included. The repertoire has about 10,000 clones, 80% to 85% of them found once; the top ten carry 13%. Sequencing was performed on unsorted PBMCs, taken 1.2 years after starting antiretroviral therapy. These receptors were obtained from a middle-aged man with HIV. CDR3s include the opening cysteine and the closing phenylalanine or tryptophan. The D gene is left open where the match is weak. Size is stated for part of the rows, as once, few or many counts, or as a class when the clone is expanded.

v_call,j_call,clone_size,d_call,cdr3_nt,cdr3_aa
TRBV7-9,TRBJ2-7,NA,NA,TGTGCCAGCAGCTTAGTATCAGGAGGAGGTACCGAGCAGCACTTC,CASSLVSGGGTEQHF
TRBV10-3,TRBJ2-3,NA,NA,TGTGCCATCAGTGACCCCTCCGCTAGCACAGATACGCAGTATTTT,CAISDPSASTDTQYF
TRBV27,TRBJ1-1,NA,NA,TGTGCCAGCAGTGTCGGGGGAAACACTGAAGCTTTCTTT,CASSVGGNTEAFF
TRBV6-6,TRBJ2-7,NA,TRBD1,TGTGCCAGCAGTAAGCTGGGACAGGGGACCTACGAGCAGTACTTC,CASSKLGQGTYEQYF
TRBV6-6,TRBJ2-7,few,NA,TGTGCCAGTTATGACCCCGCGGCCTACGAGCAGTACTTC,CASYDPAAYEQYF
TRBV5-6,TRBJ1-2,NA,NA,TGTGCCAGCAGCCCAAGGCGGGGGGATGGCTACACCTTC,CASSPRRGDGYTF
TRBV19,TRBJ2-2,once,TRBD2,TGTGCCAGTAGTTTCTTCTCGGGGGGAAACACCGGGGAGCTGTTTTTT,CASSFFSGGNTGELFF
TRBV19,TRBJ1-5,NA,TRBD1,TGTGCCAGTAGTATTTTTGACAGGGCTCGGAATCAGCCCCAGCATTTT,CASSIFDRARNQPQHF
TRBV6-1,TRBJ1-2,NA,NA,TGTGCCAGCATGAAAAAGGAGGGTTCGAACTATGGCTACACCTTC,CASMKKEGSNYGYTF
TRBV5-1,TRBJ2-3,NA,TRBD1,TGCGCCAGCAGCTTCCACCACAGGGGACAGGGGGACACAGATACGCAGTATTTT,CASSFHHRGQGDTDTQYF
TRBV27,TRBJ2-2,NA,NA,TGTGCCAGCAGGCGTGGACAGTCGGGGGAGCTGTTTTTT,CASRRGQSGELFF
TRBV6-6,TRBJ1-2,NA,NA,TGTGCCAGCAAGGAGCTAGTTCAACACTATGGCTACACCTTC,CASKELVQHYGYTF
TRBV28,TRBJ2-7,NA,TRBD2,TGTGCCAGCAGTTCCTTAGCGGGGGCCGCCTACGAGCAGTACTTC,CASSSLAGAAYEQYF
TRBV7-6,TRBJ2-7,NA,NA,TGTGCCAGCAGCTTTTCCTTTCGTTCAACGGACTACGAGCAGTACTTC,CASSFSFRSTDYEQYF